The 5 T cell receptor beta chains in this list originate from one sample, sequenced in a study of shared clonotypes between healthy human individuals. The assay was immunoSEQ multiplex PCR, and TCRdb's table has in-frame clones only and misses some. The sample holds a few million clones, 85% to 95% seen once. The sample comprised naive CD4+ T cells from PBMCs. Subset denoted: CD45RA+ positively selected. The receptors were sampled from a man younger than 35 in good health. Some clones in this sample may be carry-over from other donors' samples.

The rearrangement links TRBV2 to TRBJ2-5; tentative D call: TRBD2 (6 bases). The CDR3 totals 14 residues. Germline values: CDR1 SNHLY, CDR2 FYNNEI. Trimming pared 5 bases from V and 4 bases from J, leaving 14 bases between. Here the CDR3 reads CASSRETVRETQYF. CDR3 nucleotide sequence: TGTGCCAGCAGTCGGGAGACAGTTCGAGAGACCCAGTACTTC.

The chain couples TRBV6-5 to TRBJ1-2; no reliable D call. Trimming stripped 5 bases from V and 8 bases from J, with 15 bases between. This CDR3 region has 13 residues. Germline CDR1 and CDR2: MNHEY and SVGAGI. For the CDR3, the DNA is TGTGCCAGCAGTCTAGACTGGGATTACGGCTACACCTTC. It encodes CASSLDWDYGYTF.

Concerning this clone: Additional DNA sequences in this sample encode the identical CDR3. The chain joins TRBV28 to TRBJ2-5; D uncertain. Looked up from germline, CDR1 is MDHEN and CDR2 is SYDVKM. V lost 6 bases and J 1 base, leaving 3 bases between the germline ends. The CDR3 sequence is 11 residues long. CDR3 sequence reads: CASSGQETQYF. CDR3 coding DNA: TGTGCCAGCAGCGGCCAAGAGACCCAGTACTTC.

Regarding this clone: Different DNA sequences within this sample yield the same CDR3. The V gene is TRBV7-2, the J gene TRBJ2-7; 8 nucleotides align to TRBD1. Trimming at V came to 5 bases and at J to 0 bases, leaving 3 bases not matched to a gene. Germline V gene lookup returns CDR1 SGHTA and CDR2 FQGNSA. The CDR3 contains 14 residues. This CDR3 is CASSSTGGSYEQYF. CDR3 coding DNA: TGTGCCAGCAGCAGTACAGGGGGCTCCTACGAGCAGTACTTC. Full variable domain (rest looked up from reference TRBV7-2 and TRBJ2-7): GAGVSQSPSNKVTEKGKDVELRCDPISGHTALYWYRQSLGQGLEFLIYFQGNSAPDKSGLPSDRFSAERTGGSVSTLTIQRTQQEDSAVYLCASSSTGGSYEQYFGPGTRLTVT.

The chain combines TRBV11-2 with TRBJ2-1, with 8 bases matching TRBD2. This CDR3 contains 15 residues. The J segment lost 4 bases and the V segment lost 3 bases, leaving 5 bases of the junction unmatched. CDR1 and CDR2 from the germline V gene are SGHAT and FQNNGV. CDR3 sequence (DNA): TGTGCCAGCAGCTTTATTGCGGGGGGTTACAATGAGCAGTTCTTC. The encoded protein is CASSFIAGGYNEQFF.